This entry lists 24 T cell receptor beta chains sequenced from one sample in a study of blood T cell repertoires in COVID-19. Sequencing used immunoSEQ multiplex PCR; TCRdb keeps in-frame clones, though not all of them. Here the sample spans tens of thousands of clones, more than 70% being singletons. The sequenced material came from peripheral blood. These receptors were obtained from a human donor in a cohort sampled during active COVID-19.

V usage is TRBV5-1 and J usage is TRBJ1-1, with 12 bases matching TRBD1. After removal of 6 bases from V and 6 bases from J, the junction contained 9 bases not matched to a gene. Per the germline V gene, CDR1 is SGHRS and CDR2 is YFSETQ. This CDR3 spans 15 amino acids. The CDR3 nucleotides read TGCGCCAGCATGGAGGCGGGGACAGGGGGCTCTGAAGCTTTCTTT. Its translation is CASMEAGTGGSEAFF.

The sample holds one count of this clone. This chain links TRBV27 with TRBJ1-2; 8 bases map to TRBD1. CDR1 is MNHEY and CDR2 is SMNVEV in the germline V gene (reference sequence). The CDR3 spans 15 residues. The V gene end was trimmed by 8 bases and the J gene end by 2 bases; junction bases not matched to a gene: 10. CDR3 residues: CASRDRTGRNYGYTF. The DNA of the CDR3 is TGTGCCAGCCGAGACCGGACAGGGCGGAACTATGGCTACACCTTC.

This chain links TRBV9 with TRBJ1-1; 7 positions match TRBD1. After removal of 4 bases from V and 3 bases from J, the junction contained 9 bases not matched to a gene. In germline, CDR1 is SGDLS, CDR2 YYNGEE. There are 15 residues in the CDR3. CDR3 DNA: TGTGCCAGCAGCCTCGAGGACAGGTCCGACACTGAAGCTTTCTTT. Its protein is CASSLEDRSDTEAFF.

The chain carries TRBV7-9 and TRBJ1-5; 10 nucleotides agree with TRBD1. V dropped 5 bases and J dropped 5; count of bases not matched to a gene: 3. The CDR3 has 14 residues. CDR1 and CDR2 from the germline V gene are SEHNR and FQNEAQ (reference sequence). In DNA, the CDR3 is TGTGCCAGCAGCCGAGGGACAGGGGATCAGCCCCAGCATTTT. This gives the protein CASSRGTGDQPQHF.

The chain uses TRBV7-3 and TRBJ2-3; D not resolved. Looked up from germline, CDR1 is SGHTA and CDR2 is FQGTGA. Trimming took 5 bases from V and 4 from J, leaving 7 bases between them. The CDR3 covers 12 residues. The CDR3 DNA sequence: TGTGCCAGCAGCGCGTCGGCAGATACGCAGTATTTT. This codes for CASSASADTQYF.

This chain connects TRBV25-1 to TRBJ2-7, with 9 positions matching TRBD1. CDR3 length equals 16 residues. The trim removed 3 bases at V and 6 bases at J, leaving 12 bases unmatched. Germline CDR1 is MGHDK and CDR2 is SYGVNS. The CDR3 sequence: CASSDPRDRARGEQYF. DNA for the CDR3: TGTGCCAGCAGTGACCCCCGGGACAGGGCTAGAGGCGAGCAGTACTTC.

V is TRBV2 and J is TRBJ2-1; possible D gene TRBD1, 5 bases. Germline loops: CDR1 SNHLY, CDR2 FYNNEI. The V gene lost 7 bases and the J gene lost 8 bases, with 9 bases spanning the gap. The CDR3 loop spans 11 amino acids. CDR3 bases: TGTGCCAGCAAAGGGGCGTATGAGCAGTTCTTC. It is translated as CASKGAYEQFF.

This chain links TRBV7-6 with TRBJ2-5, with a weak D call TRBD1 (5 bases). In germline, CDR1 is SGHVS, CDR2 FNYEAQ. The CDR3 totals 19 residues. V lost 2 bases and J 0 bases, leaving 22 bases between the germline ends. The CDR3 bases are TGTGCCAGCAGCTTAAGTGTTGGGGCCCCGTCCAGGTACCAAGAGACCCAGTACTTC. Its protein is CASSLSVGAPSRYQETQYF.

V gene TRBV6-5 combines with J gene TRBJ1-1, with 9 bases fitting TRBD1. The germline gives CDR1 MNHEY, CDR2 SVGAGI. The ends lost 8 bases at V and 4 bases at J; junction bases unmatched: 5. The CDR3 is 13 residues long. CDR3 DNA: TGTGCCAGCCGGGACAGGGCCTCCACTGAAGCTTTCTTT. Its protein product is CASRDRASTEAFF.

In this sample, this clone turned up a few times. The chain carries TRBV7-3 and TRBJ2-3, with a possible D match to TRBD2 (5 bases). The V gene lost 5 bases and the J gene lost 9 bases, with 12 bases spanning the gap. CDR3 size: 12 residues. CDR1 SGHTA and CDR2 FQGTGA come from the germline V gene. CDR3 residues: CASSPEGYTQYF. The CDR3 DNA reads as TGTGCCAGCAGCCCCGAGGGTTACACGCAGTATTTT.

The rearrangement links TRBV5-1 to TRBJ2-7; 15 nucleotides agree with TRBD2. CDR3 length equals 16 residues. Looked up from germline, CDR1 is SGHRS and CDR2 is YFSETQ. The junction had 6 bases not matched to a gene; V was cut back by 5 bases and J by 3 bases. The CDR3 loop reads CASRTQGLAGGYEQYF. CDR3 DNA: TGCGCCAGCAGAACTCAGGGACTAGCGGGAGGCTACGAGCAGTACTTC.

The gene calls are TRBV2 and TRBJ2-2; D is unresolved. Trimming shortened V by 6 bases and J by 1 base, and 9 bases separated the two germline ends. The CDR3 totals 14 residues. Per germline, CDR1 SNHLY and CDR2 FYNNEI. This CDR3 is CASRPYMNTGELFF. CDR3 nucleotide sequence: TGTGCCAGCAGACCGTACATGAACACCGGGGAGCTGTTTTTT.

This sequence joins TRBV6-4 and TRBJ2-3, with 14 bases that match TRBD2. Unmatched junction bases numbered 9, after V lost 6 bases and J lost 1 base. This CDR3 contains 18 residues. Germline CDR1 MRHNA, CDR2 SNTAGT. Here the CDR3 DNA reads TGTGCCAGCAGACAGACTAGCGGGGGGGACTACGGCACAGATACGCAGTATTTT. It specifies CASRQTSGGDYGTDTQYF.

This chain uses TRBV13 with TRBJ2-7; D is possibly TRBD1 (6 bases). This CDR3 spans 15 amino acids. The ends were cut back, 6 bases at V and 6 bases at J, with 21 bases in the middle. Germline CDR1 reads PRHDT; CDR2 reads FYEKMQ (reference sequence). The CDR3 loop reads CASRALAGAMGEQYF. The CDR3 DNA reads as TGTGCCAGCAGAGCCCTCGCAGGGGCGATGGGCGAGCAGTACTTC.

This chain links TRBV10-2 with TRBJ2-1, with 7 positions matching TRBD2. The CDR3 length is 16 residues. Germline CDR1 WSHSY, CDR2 SAAADI. J was trimmed by 6 bases and V by 3 bases; bases with no gene match: 11. The CDR3 bases are TGCGCCAGCAGTGACGGGGGGAGGACCACTGGCAATGAGCAGTTCTTC. Its protein product is CASSDGGRTTGNEQFF.

The chain carries TRBV13 and TRBJ2-7, with D unresolved. The CDR3 loop spans 11 amino acids. The V gene's germline CDR1 is PRHDT and CDR2 FYEKMQ (reference sequence). The V end was cut by 4 bases, the J end by 3 bases, with 4 bases between. CDR3 amino acids: CASSSNYEQYF. CDR3 sequence (DNA): TGTGCCAGCAGCTCAAACTACGAGCAGTACTTC.

The V and J genes are TRBV13 and TRBJ2-7; 10 bases match TRBD2. The CDR3 spans 16 residues. Germline V gene sequence: CDR1 PRHDT, CDR2 FYEKMQ (reference sequence). V dropped 1 base and J dropped 0; count of bases not matched to a gene: 3. Here the CDR3 DNA reads TGTGCCAGCAGCTTAGCTAGCGGGAGTGGCTCCTACGAGCAGTACTTC. Translating it yields CASSLASGSGSYEQYF.

J is TRBJ2-3 and V is TRBV11-3, with D possibly being TRBD1 (5 bases). The CDR3 consists of 13 residues. Germline V CDR1 and CDR2: SGHNT, YENEEA. Trimming stripped 1 base from V and 3 bases from J, with 5 bases between. CDR3 DNA sequence: TGTGCCAGCAGCTTAGCAGGGACAGATACGCAGTATTTT. Protein sequence: CASSLAGTDTQYF.

V usage is TRBV5-1 and J usage is TRBJ1-2; 7 bases are a match to TRBD1. V trimming: 4 bases; J trimming: 4 bases; junction bases outside the gene matches: 13. From germline, CDR1 is SGHRS and CDR2 YFSETQ. CDR3 length: 16 amino acids. Here the CDR3 reads CASSPQTGSDGYGYTF. As DNA, the CDR3 is TGCGCCAGCAGCCCACAGACAGGGTCGGATGGCTATGGCTACACCTTC.

The chain links TRBV19 to TRBJ1-2; D is unclear. The length of the CDR3 is 15 residues. Germline CDR1 reads LNHDA; CDR2 reads SQIVND (reference sequence). Trimming took off 3 bases at V and 7 bases at J, with 18 bases between the two ends. CDR3 amino acids: CASSIRQTNPPGYTF. The CDR3 nucleotides are TGTGCCAGTAGTATCCGTCAGACTAACCCCCCTGGCTACACCTTC.

The CDR3 coding sequence is TGTGCCAGCTCACCACTACGGACAGGGGGCTTCGTGGATACGCAGTATTTT. Protein: CASSPLRTGGFVDTQYF. This chain links TRBV18 with TRBJ2-3; 11 nucleotides match TRBD1. This CDR3 is built from 17 residues. V was clipped by 1 base and J by 6 bases; unmatched bases: 9. Germline V CDR1 and CDR2: KGHSH, LQKENI.

This clone was seen more than once but under ten times. CDR3 sequence reads: CAWSVTVHEQYF. The CDR3 region has the DNA TGTGCCTGGAGTGTGACAGTCCACGAGCAGTACTTC. The genes are TRBV30 and TRBJ2-7, with D perhaps matching TRBD1 (5 bases). The CDR3 covers 12 residues. V was cut by 0 bases and J by 5 bases, with 8 bases left in between. The germline V gene encodes CDR1 GTSNPN and CDR2 SVGIG (reference sequence).

This chain links TRBV18 with TRBJ1-3; D is unclear. The germline V gene encodes CDR1 KGHSH and CDR2 LQKENI. The CDR3 sequence is 15 residues long. V was trimmed by 3 bases and J by 0 bases, leaving 9 bases between them. Written as DNA, the CDR3 is TGTGCCAGCTCACCTACAAAGAACTCTGGAAACACCATATATTTT. It specifies CASSPTKNSGNTIYF.

The table lists this clone with a count of one. This chain uses TRBV3-1 (or the pseudogene TRBV3-2) with TRBJ2-5; 8 bases agree with TRBD1. Trimming removed 4 bases from V and 5 bases from J; junction bases left unmatched: 9. CDR1 LGHDT and CDR2 YNNKEL come from the germline V gene (reference sequence). This CDR3 comprises 15 residues. CDR3 bases: TGTGCCAGCAGCCCTGGACAGGGATTGTGGGAGACCCAGTACTTC. This sequence encodes CASSPGQGLWETQYF.